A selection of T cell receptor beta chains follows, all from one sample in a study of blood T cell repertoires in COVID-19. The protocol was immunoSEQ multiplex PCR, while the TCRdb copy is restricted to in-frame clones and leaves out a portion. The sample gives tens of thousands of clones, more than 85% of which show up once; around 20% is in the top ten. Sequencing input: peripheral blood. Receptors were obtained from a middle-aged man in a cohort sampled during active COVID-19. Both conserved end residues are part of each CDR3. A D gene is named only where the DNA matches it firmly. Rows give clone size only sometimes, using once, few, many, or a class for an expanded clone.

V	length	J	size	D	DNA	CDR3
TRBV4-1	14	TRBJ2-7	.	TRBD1	TGCGCCAGCAGCCAAGAGGGACAGGTTAGCGAGCAGTACTTC	CASSQEGQVSEQYF
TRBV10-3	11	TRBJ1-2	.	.	TGTGCCATCTCCGCTAACTATGGCTACACCTTC	CAISANYGYTF
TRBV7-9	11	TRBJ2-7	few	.	TGTGCCAGCAGCCCCAGATACGAGCAGTACTTC	CASSPRYEQYF
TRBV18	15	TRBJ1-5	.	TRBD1	TGTGCCAGCTCACTACTGACAGGGTATGAACAGCCCCAGCATTTT	CASSLLTGYEQPQHF
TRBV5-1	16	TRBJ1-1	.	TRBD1	TGCGCCAGCAGCTTCGGGACAGGGGGCGTGAGGGTGGAAGCTTTCTTT	CASSFGTGGVRVEAFF
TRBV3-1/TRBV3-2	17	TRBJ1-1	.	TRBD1	TGTGCCAGCAGCCTTCGACAGGGGGGCATGATCGGCACTGAAGCTTTCTTT	CASSLRQGGMIGTEAFF
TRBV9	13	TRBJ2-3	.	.	TGTGCCAGCAGCGTAAAGGGGACAGATACGCAGTATTTT	CASSVKGTDTQYF
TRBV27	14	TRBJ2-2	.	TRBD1	TGTGCCAGCAGTCCCCAGGGGGCAGCCGGGGAGCTGTTTTTT	CASSPQGAAGELFF
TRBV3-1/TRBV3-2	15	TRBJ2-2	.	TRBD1	TGTGCCAGCAGCCCAGGGGGAGAAAACACCGGGGAGCTGTTTTTT	CASSPGGENTGELFF
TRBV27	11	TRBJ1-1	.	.	TGTGCCAGCTGGAGGGGAGGGCAAGCTTTCTTT	CASWRGGQAFF
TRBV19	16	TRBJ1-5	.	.	TGTGCCAGTACCACAGGCTATTTTTATAGCAATCAGCCCCAGCATTTT	CASTTGYFYSNQPQHF
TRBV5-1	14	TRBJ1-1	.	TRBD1	TGCGCCAGCTCCACAGGGGGCGAGGACACTGAAGCTTTCTTT	CASSTGGEDTEAFF
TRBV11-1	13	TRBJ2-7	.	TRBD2	TGTGCCAGCAGCCGGACGCGGGGGGACGAGCAGTACTTC	CASSRTRGDEQYF